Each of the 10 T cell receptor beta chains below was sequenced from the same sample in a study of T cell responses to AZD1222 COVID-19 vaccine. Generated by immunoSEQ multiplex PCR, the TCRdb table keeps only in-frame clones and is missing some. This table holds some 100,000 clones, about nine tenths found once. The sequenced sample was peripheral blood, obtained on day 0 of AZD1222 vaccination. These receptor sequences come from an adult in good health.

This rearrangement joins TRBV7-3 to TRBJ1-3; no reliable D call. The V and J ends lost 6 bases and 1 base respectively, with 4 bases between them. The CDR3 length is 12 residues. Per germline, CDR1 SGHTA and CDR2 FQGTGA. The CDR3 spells CASRGSGNTIYF. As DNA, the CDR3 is TGTGCCAGCAGGGGTTCTGGAAACACCATATATTTT. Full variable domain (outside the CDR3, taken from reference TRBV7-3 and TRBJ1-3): GAGVSQTPSNKVTEKGKYVELRCDPISGHTALYWYRQSLGQGPEFLIYFQGTGAADDSGLPNDRFFAVRPEGSVSTLKIQRTERGDSAVYLCASRGSGNTIYFGEGSWLTVV.

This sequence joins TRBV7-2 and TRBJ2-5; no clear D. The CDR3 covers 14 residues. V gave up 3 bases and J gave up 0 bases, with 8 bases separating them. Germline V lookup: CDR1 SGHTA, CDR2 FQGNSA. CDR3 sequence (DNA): TGTGCCAGCAGCTTCACAGCGTACCAAGAGACCCAGTACTTC. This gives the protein CASSFTAYQETQYF.

CDR3 DNA: TGTGCCAGCAGTTTAAGTGGAGACAATGAGCAGTTCTTC. The encoded protein is CASSLSGDNEQFF. This sequence joins TRBV27 and TRBJ2-1; D remains unclear. The V end was cut by 2 bases, the J end by 5 bases, with 7 bases between. The CDR3 totals 13 residues. The germline V gene has CDR1 MNHEY and CDR2 SMNVEV (reference sequence).

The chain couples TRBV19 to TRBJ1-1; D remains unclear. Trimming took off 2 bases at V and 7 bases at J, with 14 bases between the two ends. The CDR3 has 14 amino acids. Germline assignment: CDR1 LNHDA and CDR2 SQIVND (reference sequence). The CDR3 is CASSISLQLIEAFF. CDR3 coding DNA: TGTGCCAGTAGTATATCCCTACAGTTAATTGAAGCTTTCTTT. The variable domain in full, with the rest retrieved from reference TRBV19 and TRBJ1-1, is DGGITQSPKYLFRKEGQNVTLSCEQNLNHDAMYWYRQDPGQGLRLIYYSQIVNDFQKGDIAEGYSVSREKKESFPLTVTSAQKNPTAFYLCASSISLQLIEAFFGQGTRLTVV.

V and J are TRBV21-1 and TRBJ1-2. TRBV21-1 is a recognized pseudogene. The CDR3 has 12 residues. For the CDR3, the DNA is TGTGCCAGCAGCAAGTCGGGAGGAGGCTACACCTTC. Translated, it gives CASSKSGGGYTF.

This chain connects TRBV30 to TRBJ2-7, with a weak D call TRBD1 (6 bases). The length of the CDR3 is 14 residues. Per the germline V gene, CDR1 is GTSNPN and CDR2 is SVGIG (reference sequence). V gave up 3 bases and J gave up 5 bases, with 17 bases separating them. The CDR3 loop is CAWSPQGGGNEQYF. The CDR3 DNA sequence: TGTGCCTGGAGCCCACAGGGCGGTGGGAACGAGCAGTACTTC.

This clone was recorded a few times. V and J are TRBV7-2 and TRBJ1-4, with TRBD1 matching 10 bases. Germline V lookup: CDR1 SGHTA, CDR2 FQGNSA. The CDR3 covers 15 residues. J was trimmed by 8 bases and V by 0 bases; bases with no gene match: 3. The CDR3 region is CASSLAGTGDEKLFF. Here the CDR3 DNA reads TGTGCCAGCAGCTTAGCAGGGACAGGGGACGAAAAACTGTTTTTT. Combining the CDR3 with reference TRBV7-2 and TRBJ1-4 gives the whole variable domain GAGVSQSPSNKVTEKGKDVELRCDPISGHTALYWYRQSLGQGLEFLIYFQGNSAPDKSGLPSDRFSAERTGGSVSTLTIQRTQQEDSAVYLCASSLAGTGDEKLFFGSGTQLSVL.

CDR3 loop: CASSLLDQPQHF. The CDR3 coding sequence is TGTGCCAGCAGTTTGTTGGATCAGCCCCAGCATTTT. The J gene is TRBJ1-5, the V gene TRBV28; no clear D gene. The CDR3 is 12 amino acids. V was clipped by 3 bases and J by 5 bases, with 5 bases between them. In germline, CDR1 is MDHEN, CDR2 SYDVKM.

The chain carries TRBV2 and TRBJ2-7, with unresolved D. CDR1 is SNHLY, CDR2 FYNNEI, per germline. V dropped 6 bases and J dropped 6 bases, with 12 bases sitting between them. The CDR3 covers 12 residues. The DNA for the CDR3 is TGTGCCAGCAGGCGAGACTCCGGCGAGCAGTACTTC. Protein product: CASRRDSGEQYF.

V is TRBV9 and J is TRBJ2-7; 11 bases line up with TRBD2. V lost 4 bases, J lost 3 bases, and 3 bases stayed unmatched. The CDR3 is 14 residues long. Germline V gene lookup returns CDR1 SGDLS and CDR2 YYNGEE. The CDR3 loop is CASSPGLAGYEQYF. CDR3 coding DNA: TGTGCCAGCAGCCCCGGACTAGCGGGCTACGAGCAGTACTTC. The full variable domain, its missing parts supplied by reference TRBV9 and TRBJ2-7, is DSGVTQTPKHLITATGQRVTLRCSPRSGDLSVYWYQQSLDQGLQFLIQYYNGEERAKGNILERFSAQQFPDLHSELNLSSLELGDSALYFCASSPGLAGYEQYFGPGTRLTVT.